The 29 T cell receptor beta chains below all came from one sample that was sequenced in a study of blood T cells in healthy people across ages. Sample-barcoded 5' priming and a J-beta primer mix drove a second PCR of about 6 to 12 cycles. TCRdb recomputed calls from the 5' RACE reads with MiXCR, one row per CDR3 protein. The sample holds 1.4 million to 1.5 million distinct CDR3 sequences, about 43% seen once. Sequenced material: blood. These receptors were obtained from a woman aged 18-29 years in good health.

The gene calls are TRBV6-5 and TRBJ2-7; D not resolved. Germline V lookup: CDR1 MNHEY, CDR2 SVGAGI. The V end was cut by 5 bases, the J end by 4 bases, with 12 bases between. CDR3 length: 13 residues. The CDR3 loop reads CASSPAGLYEQYF. CDR3 DNA sequence: TGTGCCAGCAGTCCCGCCGGCTTATACGAGCAGTACTTC.

The chain employs TRBV2 and TRBJ2-3, with 7 bases matching TRBD1. Germline CDR1 SNHLY, CDR2 FYNNEI. J lost 2 bases, V lost 6 bases, and 8 bases had no gene match. The CDR3 contains 15 residues. The CDR3 is CASRAQGWDTDTQYF. The CDR3 bases are TGTGCCAGCAGAGCACAGGGGTGGGACACAGATACGCAGTATTTT.

This clonotype was seen a handful of times. The chain is built from TRBV12-3 or TRBV12-4 and TRBJ2-5; D is unclear. V shed 4 bases and J shed 5 bases, with 11 bases lying between them. The CDR3 totals 13 residues. CDR3 protein: CASSSWAEETQYF. The CDR3 coding sequence is TGTGCCAGCAGTTCCTGGGCGGAGGAGACCCAGTACTTC.

CDR3 loop: CSVARGTASTDTQYF. DNA for the CDR3: TGCAGCGTTGCAAGAGGGACGGCAAGCACAGATACGCAGTATTTT. V and J are TRBV29-1 and TRBJ2-3; the D call may be TRBD1 or TRBD2 (5 bases each). V was shortened by 4 bases and J by 0 bases, with 14 bases between the two germline ends. The CDR3 covers 15 residues. Germline CDR1 is SQVTM and CDR2 is ANQGSEA.

The V call is TRBV28, the J call TRBJ2-1; no reliable D call. Trimming pared 6 bases from V and 4 bases from J, leaving 13 bases between. The CDR3 consists of 14 residues. Germline V lookup: CDR1 MDHEN, CDR2 SYDVKM. The CDR3 nucleotides are TGTGCCAGCAGCCCTCTTGACGTTTACAATGAGCAGTTCTTC. Translated: CASSPLDVYNEQFF.

This clonotype turned up a few times. The chain uses TRBV7-2 and TRBJ2-7; D uncertain. Per the germline V gene, CDR1 is SGHTA and CDR2 is FQGNSA. The V end lost 5 bases, the J end lost 5 bases, and 13 bases lay between the germline ends. The CDR3 is made up of 13 amino acids. The DNA for the CDR3 is TGTGCCAGCAGCCCCCAGAGAAACGACGAGCAGTACTTC. Translated: CASSPQRNDEQYF. Filled out from reference TRBV7-2 and TRBJ2-7, the complete variable domain reads GAGVSQSPSNKVTEKGKDVELRCDPISGHTALYWYRQSLGQGLEFLIYFQGNSAPDKSGLPSDRFSAERTGGSVSTLTIQRTQQEDSAVYLCASSPQRNDEQYFGPGTRLTVT.

Remarks on this clonotype: At one end, the junction sequence differs from germline, possibly due to a read error. V gene TRBV7-9 combines with J gene TRBJ2-1, with D maybe TRBD2 (6 bases). Germline V CDR1 and CDR2: SEHNR, FQNEAQ (reference sequence). The CDR3 is 15 amino acids. The CDR3 loop reads CASSLLGLDYSEQFF. The DNA of the CDR3 is TGTGCCAGCAGCTTATTGGGACTTGACTACAGTGAGCAGTTCTTC.

The table lists this clonotype with a few counts. The rearrangement links TRBV20-1 to TRBJ1-4, with no clear D. The CDR3 runs 13 residues. V was trimmed by 0 bases and J by 5 bases, leaving 7 bases between them. Per germline, CDR1 DFQATT and CDR2 SNEGSKA (reference sequence). This CDR3 is CSAREPVNEKLFF. CDR3 in DNA: TGCAGTGCTAGAGAACCGGTAAATGAAAAACTGTTTTTT.

The chain couples TRBV3-1 to TRBJ2-1; D remains unclear. The CDR3 runs to 15 residues. The V end was cut by 0 bases, the J end by 5 bases, with 11 bases between. The germline V gene has CDR1 LGHDT and CDR2 YNNKEL (reference sequence). CDR3 nucleotides: TGTGCCAGCAGCCAAGATACGAACAGTAACAATGAGCAGTTCTTC. This sequence encodes CASSQDTNSNNEQFF.

A few counts support this clonotype. The chain links TRBV12-5 to TRBJ2-3; D is unclear. V lost 0 bases, J lost 5 bases, and 9 bases lay in between. The germline CDR1 and CDR2 sequences are LGHNT and FRNRAP. CDR3 length: 14 residues. The CDR3 region has the DNA TGTGCTAGTGGTTTGGTAGGACCCAAAGATACGCAGTATTTT. This sequence encodes CASGLVGPKDTQYF.

This clonotype was found a few times. The chain carries TRBV13 and TRBJ2-1; D is unclear. This CDR3 has 16 residues. Germline assignment: CDR1 PRHDT and CDR2 FYEKMQ (reference sequence). With 5 bases removed from V and 0 bases from J, the gap between germline ends came to 14 bases. The CDR3 here is CASSGRPYSSYNEQFF. The CDR3 coding sequence is TGTGCCAGCAGCGGACGACCCTATAGCTCCTACAATGAGCAGTTCTTC.

The rearrangement uses TRBV29-1 and TRBJ1-4; D is possibly TRBD1 (5 bases). Germline V lookup: CDR1 SQVTM, CDR2 ANQGSEA. Trimming left V 6 bases short and J 7 bases short, with 15 bases between. The CDR3 totals 13 residues. The CDR3 region has the DNA TGCAGCGTGGGCCGAGGGGCGGGTGAAAAACTGTTTTTT. Its translation: CSVGRGAGEKLFF.

The V and J genes are TRBV29-1 and TRBJ1-2; D gene ambiguous. CDR3 length equals 11 residues. V lost 3 bases to trimming and J lost 4 bases, with 6 bases between them. CDR1 is SQVTM, CDR2 ANQGSEA, per germline. This CDR3 is CSVDRFYGYTF. The CDR3 region has the DNA TGCAGCGTTGACAGGTTCTATGGCTACACCTTC.

This clonotype has just one count. It may be a read error: a sequence one base away is much more abundant. The chain is built from TRBV11-2 and TRBJ2-1; the match to TRBD2 covers 10 bases. Germline V gives CDR1 SGHAT, CDR2 FQNNGV. CDR3 length: 14 residues. The CDR3 region is CSSSATSGYNEQFF. Here the CDR3 DNA reads TGTTCCAGCAGCGCGACTAGCGGGTACAATGAGCAGTTCTTC.

V is TRBV6-5 and J is TRBJ2-7; no firm D call. The V and J ends lost 4 bases and 2 bases respectively, with 9 bases between them. Germline V gene sequence: CDR1 MNHEY, CDR2 SVGAGI. The length of the CDR3 is 13 residues. The CDR3: CASSSVRTYEQYF. DNA of the CDR3: TGTGCCAGCAGTTCCGTCCGGACCTACGAGCAGTACTTC.

As regards this clonotype: This sequence may be a read error, since a much larger clone differs from it by one base. This chain links TRBV28 with TRBJ1-1, with 10 bases identical to TRBD1. V shed 3 bases and J 1 base; nucleotides not matched to a gene: 2. This CDR3 region has 15 residues. Germline V lookup: CDR1 MDHEN, CDR2 SYDVKM. The CDR3 region has the DNA TGTGCCAGCAGTTTTGGGGACAGGGGGAACACTGAAGCTTTCTTT. This encodes CASSFGDRGNTEAFF.

This clonotype was seen more than once but under ten times. The rearrangement joins TRBV5-1 to TRBJ2-5, with TRBD2 identical over 11 bases. Looked up from germline, CDR1 is SGHRS and CDR2 is YFSETQ. This CDR3 spans 16 amino acids. V was pared by 4 bases and J by 4 bases, with 9 bases of the junction left unmatched. CDR3 DNA sequence: TGCGCCAGCAGCGTTGGGACTAGCGGCACCCTAGAGACCCAGTACTTC. The encoded protein is CASSVGTSGTLETQYF.

The chain combines TRBV4-1 with TRBJ1-5, with TRBD1 identical over 7 bases. CDR3 length equals 15 residues. J lost 5 bases, V lost 0 bases, and 4 bases had no gene match. Germline V gene data show CDR1 as MGHRA and CDR2 as YSYEKL. The CDR3 is CASSQDRTGDQPQHF. CDR3 coding DNA: TGCGCCAGCAGCCAAGATCGCACAGGGGATCAGCCCCAGCATTTT.

V and J are TRBV6-2 or TRBV6-3 and TRBJ2-2, with D tentatively TRBD1 or TRBD2 (7 bases each). Germline CDR1 is MNHEY and CDR2 is SVGEGT. V lost 2 bases and J lost 5, with 21 bases in between. CDR3 length: 18 residues. In DNA, the CDR3 is TGTGCCAGCAGTTACCACCAACCGACAGGGAGGGATACCGGGGAGCTGTTTTTT. Its translation is CASSYHQPTGRDTGELFF.

V and J are TRBV11-2 and TRBJ1-1; D remains ambiguous. CDR3 length: 15 amino acids. Trimming took 4 bases from V and 6 from J, leaving 18 bases between them. From germline, CDR1 is SGHAT and CDR2 FQNNGV. CDR3 protein: CASSSILGSFAEAFF. CDR3 in DNA: TGTGCCAGCAGCTCAATCCTGGGGAGCTTCGCTGAAGCTTTCTTT.

There are a few counts of this clonotype. V gene TRBV7-6 combines with J gene TRBJ2-7; D is perhaps TRBD2 (6 bases). Trimming left V 5 bases short and J 3 bases short, with 26 bases between. Germline CDR1 and CDR2: SGHVS and FNYEAQ. This CDR3 region has 18 residues. CDR3 DNA: TGTGCCAGCAGCCTAAGGTCCCAAAGCGGTAGCGGTCACTACGAGCAGTACTTC. It encodes CASSLRSQSGSGHYEQYF.

The chain employs TRBV5-1 and TRBJ1-1; no clear D. The CDR3 totals 15 residues. V was shortened by 2 bases and J by 2 bases, with 13 bases between the two germline ends. In germline, CDR1 is SGHRS, CDR2 YFSETQ. CDR3 nucleotide sequence: TGCGCCAGCAGCTTCGCGGGTCTCGGAAACACTGAAGCTTTCTTT. It specifies CASSFAGLGNTEAFF.

This clonotype was detected a few times. V gene TRBV4-1 combines with J gene TRBJ2-1; possible D gene TRBD2, 6 bases. Germline loops: CDR1 MGHRA, CDR2 YSYEKL. Trimming cost V 4 bases and J 3 bases, with 13 bases left between them. The CDR3 is 15 amino acids. The CDR3 nucleotides are TGCGCCAGCAGCCGAGGTCGCGGGGACTACAATGAGCAGTTCTTC. It is translated as CASSRGRGDYNEQFF.

In its sample, this clonotype was seen a few times. J is TRBJ1-2 and V is TRBV5-1; D is perhaps TRBD1 (5 bases). The germline gives CDR1 SGHRS, CDR2 YFSETQ. This CDR3 spans 12 amino acids. V was cut by 3 bases and J by 7 bases, with 10 bases left in between. In nucleotides, the CDR3 is TGCGCCAGCAGCTCCCAGGGTTTTGGCTACACCTTC. As protein: CASSSQGFGYTF.

This clonotype has just a few counts. The chain carries TRBV5-1 and TRBJ2-3; TRBD2 aligns across 9 bases. The CDR3 has 14 residues. Trimming cost V 6 bases and J 2 bases; bases outside gene matches: 4. Germline CDR1 SGHRS, CDR2 YFSETQ. CDR3 region: CASMSGGFTDTQYF. DNA of the CDR3: TGCGCCAGCATGAGCGGGGGGTTCACAGATACGCAGTATTTT.

A note on this clonotype: The germline gene is not matched at one end of the junction; a read error may be the cause. The CDR3 nucleotides read TGTACCAGCAGCGTTCGCAGGGCCTCCTATGGCTACACCTTC. Its translation: CTSSVRRASYGYTF. This chain connects TRBV7-9 to TRBJ1-2; a possible D gene is TRBD1 (5 bases). From germline, CDR1 is SEHNR and CDR2 FQNEAQ (reference sequence). There are 14 residues in the CDR3.

This clonotype has only a few counts. The V call is TRBV6-2 or TRBV6-3, the J call TRBJ2-1; D is ambiguous. From germline, CDR1 is MNHEY and CDR2 SVGEGT. This CDR3 region has 13 residues. The V gene lost 5 bases and the J gene lost 9 bases, with 14 bases spanning the gap. The CDR3 DNA is TGTGCCAGCAGTCCGACGTCACCTAGTGAGCAGTTCTTC. Protein sequence: CASSPTSPSEQFF.

This clonotype appeared many times. The gene calls are TRBV2 and TRBJ2-3; a possible D gene is TRBD2 (6 bases). V gave up 4 bases and J gave up 1 base, with 9 bases separating them. CDR1 SNHLY and CDR2 FYNNEI come from the germline V gene. This CDR3 region has 14 residues. The CDR3 loop reads CASSALARTDTQYF. The CDR3 coding sequence is TGTGCCAGCAGTGCACTAGCCCGCACAGATACGCAGTATTTT.

The chain joins TRBV20-1 to TRBJ1-2, with TRBD1 matching over 9 bases. Trimming removed 4 bases from V and 4 bases from J; junction bases left unmatched: 7. Germline CDR1 is DFQATT and CDR2 is SNEGSKA (reference sequence). The CDR3 covers 14 residues. CDR3 region: CSAILQGAAYGYTF. CDR3 DNA sequence: TGCAGTGCTATACTACAGGGGGCCGCCTATGGCTACACCTTC.